This entry concerns a single T cell receptor (beta chain). The CDR3 runs 15 residues. V was pared by 1 base and J by 6 bases, with 7 bases of the junction left unmatched. The germline V gene has CDR1 SGHDN and CDR2 FVKESK. This entry comes from a study of OX40 agonist ivuxolimab in advanced cancers. The method was immunoSEQ multiplex PCR; TCRdb's version includes in-frame clones alone and lacks a portion of them. This sample carries some 72,000 clones, just under 95% of them seen once, and the ten largest clones take approximately 11%. The V gene is TRBV14, the J gene TRBJ1-2; TRBD1 matches 8 bases. This material consisted of CD4+ or CD8+ T cells sorted from blood, taken in a trial of the OX40 agonist ivuxolimab. The sequence was obtained from an adult with an advanced solid tumor such as melanoma, head and neck, liver or kidney cancer. The CDR3 loop is CASSQAQTGGNGYTF. The DNA of the CDR3 is TGTGCCAGCAGCCAAGCCCAAACAGGGGGTAATGGCTACACCTTC.